A single sample is the source of the 18 T cell receptor beta chains below, sequenced in a study of CD8 T cells in Susac syndrome. Roughly 0.45 to 1 ug RNA was reverse transcribed with random hexamers. TCRdb itself ran the immunoSEQ multiplex PCR reads through MiXCR, one entry per CDR3 protein. This table holds over 80,000 distinct CDR3 sequences, 94% found once. Sequenced sample: CD8+ T cells from PBMCs. The receptor source for this set is a human donor with Susac syndrome.

As regards this clonotype: At one of its ends the junction is not consistent with the germline gene, which may arise from a read error. The chain uses TRBV7-7 and TRBJ2-2; possible D gene TRBD2, 5 bases. This CDR3 contains 16 residues. Germline CDR1 SSHAT, CDR2 FNYEAQ (reference sequence). This CDR3 reads CASSSRRGRDTGELFF. In DNA, the CDR3 is TGTGCTAGCAGCTCCCGCCGAGGGAGAGACACCGGGGAGCTGTTTTTT.

The gene calls are TRBV29-1 and TRBJ1-4; 7 bases are shared with TRBD1. The CDR3 loop spans 12 amino acids. CDR1 and CDR2 (germline): SQVTM, ANQGSEA. V lost 6 bases, J lost 8 bases, and 6 bases stayed unmatched. In DNA form, the CDR3 reads TGCAGCGTCTACGACAGGGAAGAAAAACTGTTTTTT. This sequence encodes CSVYDREEKLFF.

The rearrangement uses TRBV2 and TRBJ2-3, with 8 bases lining up with TRBD1. V shed 1 base and J 0 bases; nucleotides not matched to a gene: 12. Germline V lookup: CDR1 SNHLY, CDR2 FYNNEI. CDR3 length equals 19 residues. CDR3: CASSEEGQGPEASTDTQYF. Written as DNA, the CDR3 is TGTGCCAGCAGTGAAGAAGGACAGGGTCCAGAAGCGAGCACAGATACGCAGTATTTT.

The genes are TRBV7-9 and TRBJ1-1; D is uncertain. The germline V gene encodes CDR1 SEHNR and CDR2 FQNEAQ (reference sequence). This CDR3 has 10 amino acids. The V end was cut by 3 bases, the J end by 7 bases, with 3 bases between. CDR3 sequence reads: CASSFNEAFF. The CDR3 nucleotides read TGTGCCAGCAGCTTTAATGAAGCTTTCTTT.

The genes are TRBV7-9 and TRBJ2-6; D not certain. This CDR3 has 16 amino acids. Germline CDR1 SEHNR, CDR2 FQNEAQ (reference sequence). Trimming stripped 1 base from V and 1 base from J, with 8 bases between. The CDR3 region is CASSLELASGANVLTF. The CDR3 nucleotides read TGTGCCAGCAGCTTAGAGCTGGCGTCTGGGGCCAACGTCCTGACTTTC.

The chain is built from TRBV5-1 and TRBJ2-3; 9 nucleotides align to TRBD2. Per the germline V gene, CDR1 is SGHRS and CDR2 is YFSETQ. The junction had 5 bases not matched to a gene; V was cut back by 4 bases and J by 2 bases. CDR3 size: 15 residues. This chain's CDR3 is CASSPPSGATDTQYF. The CDR3 DNA reads TGCGCCAGCAGCCCACCTAGCGGGGCCACAGATACGCAGTATTTT.

In its sample, this clonotype was seen once. This chain links TRBV5-1 with TRBJ2-5, with TRBD2 identical over 9 bases. Per the germline V gene, CDR1 is SGHRS and CDR2 is YFSETQ. This CDR3 spans 17 amino acids. Trimming at V came to 0 bases and at J to 3 bases, leaving 9 bases not matched to a gene. The CDR3 DNA reads TGCGCCAGCAGCTTGGAAATAGCGGGGGTCTGGAAAGAGACCCAGTACTTC. This gives the protein CASSLEIAGVWKETQYF.

The chain combines TRBV4-3 with TRBJ2-3; TRBD2 matches at 13 bases. Germline V gene data show CDR1 as LGHNA and CDR2 as YSLEER. J gave up 0 bases and V 3 bases, and 9 bases lay outside the gene matches. The CDR3 consists of 19 residues. CDR3 loop: CASSHGLAGAPSSTDTQYF. The CDR3 nucleotides read TGCGCCAGCAGCCACGGACTAGCGGGGGCCCCCTCTAGCACAGATACGCAGTATTTT.

The chain recombines TRBV5-6 with TRBJ2-5; 9 bases are a match to TRBD2. V shed 3 bases, J shed 5 bases, and the junction held 11 bases outside the gene matches. CDR3 length: 16 amino acids. Germline V CDR1 and CDR2: SGHDT, YYEEEE. This CDR3 reads CASSSGAGGRWETQYF. In DNA form, the CDR3 reads TGTGCCAGCAGCTCGGGAGCGGGGGGAAGGTGGGAGACCCAGTACTTC.

The V call is TRBV6-1, the J call TRBJ2-7, with TRBD2 identical over 9 bases. This CDR3 is 16 amino acids long. Germline CDR1 and CDR2: MNHNS and SASEGT. V lost 6 bases, J lost 0 bases, and 9 bases stayed unmatched. The CDR3 sequence is CASSSPLAGYSYEQYF. Written as DNA, the CDR3 is TGTGCCAGCAGCAGCCCCCTAGCGGGATACTCCTACGAGCAGTACTTC.

This clonotype was observed a handful of times. This sequence joins TRBV10-3 and TRBJ2-7, with a weak D call TRBD1 (5 bases). This CDR3 contains 15 residues. CDR1 and CDR2 from the germline V gene are ENHRY and SYGVKD. The V and J ends lost 10 bases and 0 bases respectively, with 19 bases between them. The CDR3 sequence: CATDSPTVDSYEQYF. The CDR3 DNA is TGTGCCACCGACAGTCCCACGGTAGACTCCTACGAGCAGTACTTC.

The chain links TRBV7-9 to TRBJ1-5; perhaps TRBD1 as D (6 bases). This CDR3 spans 14 amino acids. The V end lost 5 bases, the J end lost 4 bases, and 12 bases lay between the germline ends. CDR1 is SEHNR and CDR2 is FQNEAQ in the germline V gene (reference sequence). CDR3 residues: CASSADSVNQPQHF. The CDR3 nucleotides read TGTGCCAGCAGCGCGGACAGCGTAAATCAGCCCCAGCATTTT.

This clonotype was detected a few times. The rearrangement uses TRBV7-9 and TRBJ2-5, with TRBD1 matching over 7 bases. The germline gives CDR1 SEHNR, CDR2 FQNEAQ (reference sequence). This CDR3 spans 15 amino acids. V lost 4 bases, J lost 0 bases, and 5 bases stayed unmatched. The CDR3 reads CASSYITGDQETQYF. DNA for the CDR3: TGTGCCAGCAGCTACATCACAGGGGACCAAGAGACCCAGTACTTC.

The V and J genes are TRBV7-9 and TRBJ2-1; a possible D gene is TRBD2 (6 bases). The CDR3 extends over 15 amino acids. V lost 2 bases and J 5 bases, leaving 13 bases between the germline ends. Germline V gene lookup returns CDR1 SEHNR and CDR2 FQNEAQ (reference sequence). The CDR3 loop is CASSLREVVNNEQFF. The CDR3 DNA reads as TGTGCCAGCAGCTTAAGGGAGGTGGTAAACAATGAGCAGTTCTTC.

J is TRBJ2-3 and V is TRBV5-6; no clear D gene. CDR1 is SGHDT and CDR2 is YYEEEE in the germline V gene. CDR3 length: 14 amino acids. The germline V and J ends were trimmed by 6 bases and 6 bases, with 17 bases remaining between them. The DNA for the CDR3 is TGTGCCAGCAAACGGGCCCTAACCCCCGATACGCAGTATTTT. As protein: CASKRALTPDTQYF.

The V call is TRBV29-1, the J call TRBJ2-7; 7 positions match TRBD1. CDR1 and CDR2 (germline): SQVTM, ANQGSEA. The trim removed 5 bases at V and 0 bases at J, leaving 10 bases unmatched. The CDR3 is made up of 15 amino acids. CDR3 bases: TGCAGCGTTATACGTTCCGGGGACAGCTCCTACGAGCAGTACTTC. Translated, it gives CSVIRSGDSSYEQYF.

This chain connects TRBV7-8 to TRBJ2-3; the D gene is possibly TRBD1 (7 bases). V dropped 5 bases and J dropped 2 bases, with 20 bases sitting between them. CDR3 size: 17 residues. Germline V CDR1 and CDR2: SGHVS, FQNEAQ. Here the CDR3 reads CASSTPTGRMNTDTQYF. The CDR3 DNA sequence: TGTGCCAGCAGCACCCCGACAGGGAGGATGAACACAGATACGCAGTATTTT.

The chain employs TRBV7-9 and TRBJ2-7, with 15 bases fitting TRBD2. There are 18 residues in the CDR3. The junction had 11 bases not matched to a gene; V was cut back by 5 bases and J by 3 bases. Looked up from germline, CDR1 is SEHNR and CDR2 is FQNEAQ (reference sequence). The CDR3 is CASSGLAGGPVKYYEQYF. CDR3 nucleotides: TGTGCCAGCAGCGGACTAGCGGGGGGGCCAGTGAAGTACTACGAGCAGTACTTC.